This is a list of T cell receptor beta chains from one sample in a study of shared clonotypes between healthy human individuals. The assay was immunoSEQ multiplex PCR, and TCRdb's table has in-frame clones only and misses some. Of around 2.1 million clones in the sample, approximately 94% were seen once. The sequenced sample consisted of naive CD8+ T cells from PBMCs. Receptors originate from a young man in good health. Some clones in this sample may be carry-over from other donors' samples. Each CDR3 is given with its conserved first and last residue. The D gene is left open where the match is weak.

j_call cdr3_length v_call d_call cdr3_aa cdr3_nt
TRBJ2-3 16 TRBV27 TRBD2 CASSPLLAGATDTQYF TGTGCCAGCAGTCCACTTCTAGCGGGAGCCACAGATACGCAGTATTTT
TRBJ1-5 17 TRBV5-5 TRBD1 CASSLDSDRELSQPQHF TGTGCCAGCAGCTTGGATTCTGACAGGGAATTAAGTCAGCCCCAGCATTTT
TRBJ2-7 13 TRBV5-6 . CASSTGGTYEQYF TGTGCCAGCAGCACCGGCGGAACCTACGAGCAGTACTTC
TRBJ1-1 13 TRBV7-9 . CAGSSSGITEAFF TGTGCCGGCAGCTCGAGCGGAATCACTGAAGCTTTCTTT
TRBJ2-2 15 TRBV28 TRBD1 CASSSSGQSPPELFF TGTGCCAGCAGTTCCTCGGGACAGTCCCCTCCGGAGCTGTTTTTT
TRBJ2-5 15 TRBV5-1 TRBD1 CASSAWGRGQETQYF TGCGCCAGCAGCGCCTGGGGCAGGGGGCAAGAGACCCAGTACTTC
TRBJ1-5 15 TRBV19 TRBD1 CASSIDAGGGQPQHF TGTGCCAGTAGTATAGATGCAGGGGGCGGTCAGCCCCAGCATTTT
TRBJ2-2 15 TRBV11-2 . CASSFDPGRAGELFF TGTGCCAGCAGCTTCGATCCAGGGCGGGCCGGGGAGCTGTTTTTT
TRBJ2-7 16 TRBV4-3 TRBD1 CASSQAFGTGIDEQYF TGCGCCAGCAGCCAAGCCTTCGGGACAGGGATTGACGAGCAGTACTTC
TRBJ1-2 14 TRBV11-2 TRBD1 CASSPPRTGAGYTF TGTGCCAGCAGCCCCCCTCGGACAGGGGCTGGCTACACCTTC
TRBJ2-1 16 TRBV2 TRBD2 CANSGSSGRPNNEQFF TGTGCCAACAGTGGTAGTAGCGGGAGACCCAACAATGAGCAGTTCTTC
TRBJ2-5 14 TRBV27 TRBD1 CASSLYYRGETQYF TGTGCCAGCAGTTTATATTACAGGGGAGAGACCCAGTACTTC
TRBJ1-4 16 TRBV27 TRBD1 CASSPKTGGGGEKLFF TGTGCCAGCAGTCCAAAGACAGGGGGTGGGGGTGAAAAACTGTTTTTT
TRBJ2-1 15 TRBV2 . CASKGQPSSYNEQFF TGTGCCAGCAAGGGGCAGCCGAGCTCCTACAATGAGCAGTTCTTC
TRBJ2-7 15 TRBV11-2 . CASSLVAVSSYEQYF TGTGCCAGCAGCTTAGTGGCCGTCAGCTCCTACGAGCAGTACTTC
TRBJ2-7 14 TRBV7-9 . CASSPGSRSYEQYF TGTGCCAGCAGCCCGGGGAGCCGATCCTACGAGCAGTACTTC
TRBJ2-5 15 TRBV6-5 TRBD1 CASSLQGAWGETQYF TGTGCCAGCAGTTTACAGGGGGCCTGGGGAGAGACCCAGTACTTC
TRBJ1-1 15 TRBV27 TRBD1 CASSLRTGCVTEAFF TGTGCCAGCAGTTTACGGACAGGGTGCGTCACTGAAGCTTTCTTT
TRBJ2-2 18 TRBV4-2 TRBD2 CASSQDRALAGEVGELFF TGTGCCAGCAGCCAAGATCGGGCGCTAGCGGGAGAGGTCGGGGAGCTGTTTTTT
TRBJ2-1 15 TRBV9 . CASSVDRPPYNEQFF TGTGCCAGCAGCGTAGATCGGCCCCCCTACAATGAGCAGTTCTTC
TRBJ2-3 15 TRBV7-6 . CASSRISKSTDTQYF TGTGCCAGCAGCCGGATTTCCAAAAGCACAGATACGCAGTATTTT
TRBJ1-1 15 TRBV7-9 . CASSSNREKDTEAFF TGTGCCAGCAGCTCGAACAGGGAAAAAGACACTGAAGCTTTCTTT
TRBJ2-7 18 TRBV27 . CASSLSRPNGPGRYEQYF TGTGCCAGCAGTTTATCGAGACCTAACGGACCTGGCCGTTACGAGCAGTACTTC
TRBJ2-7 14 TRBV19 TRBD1 CASSIAQGWYEQYF TGTGCCAGTAGTATAGCACAGGGGTGGTACGAGCAGTACTTC
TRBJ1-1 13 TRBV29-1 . CSVLGLRGTEAFF TGCAGCGTATTGGGCCTCCGGGGCACTGAAGCTTTCTTT
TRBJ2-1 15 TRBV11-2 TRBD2 CASSLEAGEYNEQFF TGTGCCAGCAGCTTAGAAGCGGGGGAATACAATGAGCAGTTCTTC
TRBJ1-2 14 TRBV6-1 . CATDWTESNYGYTF TGTGCCACCGATTGGACAGAAAGTAACTATGGCTACACCTTC
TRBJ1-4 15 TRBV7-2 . CASSDLPGGDEKLFF TGTGCCAGCAGCGACCTCCCGGGGGGGGATGAAAAACTGTTTTTT
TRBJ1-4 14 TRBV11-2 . CASSPSDSNEKLFF TGTGCCAGCAGCCCAAGTGACAGCAATGAAAAACTGTTTTTT